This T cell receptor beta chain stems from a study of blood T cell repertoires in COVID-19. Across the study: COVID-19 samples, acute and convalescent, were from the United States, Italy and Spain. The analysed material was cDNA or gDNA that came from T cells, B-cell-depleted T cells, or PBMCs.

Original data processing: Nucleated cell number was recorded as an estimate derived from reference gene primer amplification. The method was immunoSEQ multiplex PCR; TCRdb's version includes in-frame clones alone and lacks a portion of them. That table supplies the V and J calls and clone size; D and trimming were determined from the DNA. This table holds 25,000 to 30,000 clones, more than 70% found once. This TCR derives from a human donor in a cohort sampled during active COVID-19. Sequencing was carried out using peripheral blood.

The CDR3 DNA reads TGTGCCAGCAGCCAATCAGGACAGGAGATTAACACTGAAGCTTTCTTT. Protein sequence: CASSQSGQEINTEAFF. V gene TRBV3-1 (or the pseudogene TRBV3-2) combines with J gene TRBJ1-1; TRBD1 matches 7 bases. Germline V gives CDR1 LGHDT, CDR2 YNNKEL (reference sequence). The junction had 8 bases not matched to a gene; V was cut back by 2 bases and J by 2 bases. The CDR3 contains 16 residues.